This T cell receptor beta chain was obtained from a study of blood T cell repertoires in COVID-19. Only in-frame clones appear in the TCRdb table, and some are missing; sequencing was by immunoSEQ multiplex PCR. The table records hundreds of thousands of clones, about 88% of them present only once. Enrollees, about 18 to 95 years old, lived in 25 or so US areas. Recovered status applied to Cohort 3 donors who had two consecutive negative PCRs. It also applied to those with clearance or with symptom resolution. The V gene's germline CDR1 is MNHEY and CDR2 SVGEGT. Losses at the gene ends were 5 bases for V and 2 bases for J; bases not matched to a gene: 6. The CDR3 sequence is 16 residues long.

The sample comprised PBMCs or T cells enriched from blood (not recorded which). This rearrangement joins TRBV6-2 or TRBV6-3 to TRBJ2-2; 9 bases map to TRBD2. The sequence came from a woman in her forties who had recovered from COVID-19. In DNA form, the CDR3 reads TGTGCCAGCAGTCCCCCGGGACTAGCAAACACCGGGGAGCTGTTTTTT. Translating it yields CASSPPGLANTGELFF.